Each of the 18 T cell receptor beta chains below was sequenced from the same sample in a study of vaccination and CD4 T cells after COVID-19. The sample's treatment: approximately 11-day PBMC culture with coronavirus spike peptide pools or control peptides (ViraFEST assay). The Oncomine TCR Beta short-read assay generated sequence data from the DNA of cultured CD4+ T cells. TCRdb fed the PCR reads into MiXCR, producing one record per CDR3 protein. The sample lists 15,000 to 20,000 distinct CDR3 sequences, 20% to 25% seen once, with 7.5% to 8% in the top ten. Their antigens are not known. Material for sequencing was cultured CD4+ T cells from blood. The receptor set was obtained from a human donor with COVID-19.

V usage is TRBV7-6 and J usage is TRBJ2-5; D is unclear. Trimming shortened V by 5 bases and J by 2 bases, and 6 bases separated the two germline ends. The CDR3 runs 12 residues. CDR1 and CDR2 from the germline V gene are SGHVS and FNYEAQ. CDR3 sequence: CASSKIQETQYF. The CDR3 DNA is TGTGCCAGCAGCAAAATTCAAGAGACCCAGTACTTC.

This clonotype was counted a few times. The rearrangement uses TRBV29-1 and TRBJ1-2; D remains ambiguous. The CDR3 has 13 amino acids. The germline V gene encodes CDR1 SQVTM and CDR2 ANQGSEA. V was shortened by 0 bases and J by 5 bases, with 10 bases between the two germline ends. CDR3 sequence (DNA): TGCAGCGTTGAAGAACAACAGCTATATGGCTACACCTTC. Translation: CSVEEQQLYGYTF.

This clonotype appeared a few times. This chain uses TRBV12-5 with TRBJ1-5; the D is unclear. Germline CDR1 and CDR2: LGHNT and FRNRAP. The CDR3 consists of 15 residues. Trimming removed 1 base at V and 3 bases at J, with 10 bases between. For the CDR3, the DNA is TGTGCTAGTGGTTTGGGCGAGGGTCCCAATCAGCCCCAGCATTTT. Its translation is CASGLGEGPNQPQHF. The full variable domain, completed using reference TRBV12-5 and TRBJ1-5, is DARVTQTPRHKVTEMGQEVTMRCQPILGHNTVFWYRQTMMQGLELLAYFRNRAPLDDSGMPKDRFSAEMPDATLATLKIQPSEPRDSAVYFCASGLGEGPNQPQHFGDGTRLSIL.

V gene TRBV5-4 combines with J gene TRBJ1-2; unclear D gene. Trimming took 4 bases from V and 4 from J, leaving 17 bases between them. CDR3 length: 15 residues. Germline lookup yields CDR1 SGHNT and CDR2 YYREEE (reference sequence). CDR3 coding DNA: TGTGCCAGCAGCGAAGGAATGCAGGTCTTCTATGGCTACACCTTC. It translates to CASSEGMQVFYGYTF.

The rearrangement joins TRBV20-1 to TRBJ1-2; 9 positions agree with TRBD1. Germline assignment: CDR1 DFQATT and CDR2 SNEGSKA (reference sequence). V lost 5 bases and J lost 4; bases outside the gene matches: 11. There are 15 residues in the CDR3. DNA of the CDR3: TGCAGTGCTGGGTCACCGGGACAGGGAGCCTATGGCTACACCTTC. Translation gives CSAGSPGQGAYGYTF.

CDR3 coding DNA: TGTGCCAGCAGCGTAGCCGGGGTCGCCTACGAGCAGTACTTC. Encoded protein: CASSVAGVAYEQYF. V is TRBV14 and J is TRBJ2-7, with a weak D call TRBD2 (5 bases). Germline V lookup: CDR1 SGHDN, CDR2 FVKESK. The CDR3 has 14 amino acids. V lost 5 bases, J lost 2 bases, and 13 bases lay in between.

This sequence joins TRBV20-1 and TRBJ2-1; a possible D gene is TRBD1 (5 bases). The CDR3 sequence is 14 residues long. The V gene lost 0 bases and the J gene lost 10 bases, with 16 bases spanning the gap. CDR1 is DFQATT, CDR2 SNEGSKA, per germline (reference sequence). In DNA form, the CDR3 reads TGCAGTGCTAGAGATACCCTCAGGGTTAGGGAGCAGTTCTTC. Translating gives CSARDTLRVREQFF.

The gene calls are TRBV7-6 and TRBJ2-5, with D maybe TRBD2 (6 bases). Germline loops: CDR1 SGHVS, CDR2 FNYEAQ. The CDR3 totals 13 residues. With 5 bases removed from V and 3 bases from J, the gap between germline ends came to 10 bases. The DNA for the CDR3 is TGTGCCAGCAGCCGGACTATTAAAGAGACCCAGTACTTC. Translated: CASSRTIKETQYF.

In its sample, this clonotype was seen a few times. The chain carries TRBV20-1 and TRBJ1-3; TRBD1 agrees at 7 bases. The germline gives CDR1 DFQATT, CDR2 SNEGSKA (reference sequence). V lost 2 bases, J lost 2 bases, and 6 bases stayed unmatched. The CDR3 has 15 amino acids. DNA for the CDR3: TGCAGTGCTAGACCAGGACAGGCCCCTGGAAACACCATATATTTT. Protein: CSARPGQAPGNTIYF.

The chain is built from TRBV19 and TRBJ2-1; D is unclear. Germline-derived CDR1 and CDR2 are LNHDA and SQIVND (reference sequence). The CDR3 length is 15 residues. V was trimmed by 0 bases and J by 2 bases, leaving 8 bases between them. CDR3 region: CASSIEGSAYNEQFF. The DNA for the CDR3 is TGTGCCAGTAGTATAGAGGGGTCCGCCTACAATGAGCAGTTCTTC.

V gene TRBV6-1 combines with J gene TRBJ2-7, with D unresolved. The germline CDR1 and CDR2 sequences are MNHNS and SASEGT. CDR3 size: 12 residues. Trimming shortened V by 6 bases and J by 0 bases, and 6 bases separated the two germline ends. The CDR3 loop reads CASRKSSYEQYF. CDR3 DNA sequence: TGTGCCAGCAGGAAGTCCTCCTACGAGCAGTACTTC.

This chain joins TRBV4-1 and TRBJ1-1; the match to TRBD1 covers 7 bases. CDR1 MGHRA and CDR2 YSYEKL come from the germline V gene. The CDR3 extends over 14 amino acids. With 3 bases clipped from V and 5 bases from J, the junction kept 6 bases outside the gene matches. In nucleotides, the CDR3 is TGCGCCAGCAGCCACACGGGACAGTGGACTGAAGCTTTCTTT. Translation: CASSHTGQWTEAFF.

This clonotype was seen a few times. This rearrangement joins TRBV10-1 to TRBJ2-7, with a weak D call TRBD2 (6 bases). The CDR3 totals 12 residues. Trimming left V 3 bases short and J 9 bases short, with 12 bases between. Looked up from germline, CDR1 is WNHNN and CDR2 is SYGVQD (reference sequence). The CDR3 coding sequence is TGCGCCAGCAGTGAAGTCCAGGGAGGGCAGTACTTC. It encodes CASSEVQGGQYF.

The chain carries TRBV29-1 and TRBJ2-3; 8 bases map to TRBD2. The germline gives CDR1 SQVTM, CDR2 ANQGSEA. CDR3 length equals 13 residues. V was clipped by 3 bases and J by 5 bases; unmatched bases: 4. Written as DNA, the CDR3 is TGCAGCGTTGACGGGGGGGCAAAAGATACGCAGTATTTT. This codes for CSVDGGAKDTQYF.

The gene calls are TRBV5-3 and TRBJ2-3, with 13 bases identical to TRBD2. TRBV5-3 is known as an ORF, though its function is uncertain. This CDR3 is built from 18 residues. J lost 1 base, V lost 1 base, and 6 bases had no gene match. CDR3: CARSLTRTSGGRTDTQYF. The CDR3 bases are TGTGCCAGAAGCTTGACTAGGACTAGCGGGGGACGCACAGATACGCAGTATTTT.

This clonotype was counted only a few times. The chain links TRBV7-9 to TRBJ1-3; D not certain. In germline, CDR1 is SEHNR, CDR2 FQNEAQ (reference sequence). V gave up 3 bases and J gave up 0 bases, with 12 bases separating them. This CDR3 has 16 residues. This CDR3 reads CASSFSSTNSGNTIYF. The CDR3 DNA reads as TGTGCCAGCAGCTTCTCCAGCACGAACTCTGGAAACACCATATATTTT.

The chain carries TRBV20-1 and TRBJ2-3; TRBD2 is a possible D gene (5 bases). This CDR3 is 14 amino acids long. Between the trimmed V and J ends, which lost 3 bases and 2 bases, there was a span of 12 bases. In germline, CDR1 is DFQATT, CDR2 SNEGSKA (reference sequence). CDR3 nucleotides: TGCAGTGCTAGGGCGGGTCGTTACACAGATACGCAGTATTTT. Translated, it gives CSARAGRYTDTQYF.

In its sample, this clonotype is medium-sized. J is TRBJ1-6 and V is TRBV20-1, with 8 bases matching TRBD1. The CDR3 extends over 13 amino acids. Germline V lookup: CDR1 DFQATT, CDR2 SNEGSKA (reference sequence). The ends lost 6 bases at V and 10 bases at J; junction bases unmatched: 8. The CDR3 region has the DNA TGCAGTGCCACAGGGGGATCGACCTCACCCCTCCACTTT. This translates into CSATGGSTSPLHF.